This TCR beta chain was captured in a study of OX40 agonist ivuxolimab in advanced cancers. The study, taken as a whole, reports: Antigens targeted by the expanded peripheral T cells were not determined.

About this clone itself: Its antigen is unknown.

Here immunoSEQ multiplex PCR was the method, and the copy in TCRdb shows in-frame clones only, minus some. The data contain 100,000 to 150,000 clones, roughly 91% of them singletons. Trimming stripped 0 bases from V and 0 bases from J, with 6 bases between. CDR3 length: 14 residues. Looked up from germline, CDR1 is MGHRA and CDR2 is YSYEKL. The sample was CD4+ or CD8+ T cells sorted from blood, taken in a trial of the OX40 agonist ivuxolimab. The sequence was collected from an adult with an advanced solid tumor such as melanoma, head and neck, liver or kidney cancer. The rearrangement joins TRBV4-1 to TRBJ2-7, with a weak D call TRBD2 (6 bases). CDR3 in amino acids: CASSQDSGSYEQYF. The CDR3 DNA is TGCGCCAGCAGCCAAGATAGCGGCTCCTACGAGCAGTACTTC.